The rows below give T cell receptor beta chains drawn from one sample of a study of identical twins. TCRdb redid the calling of the 5' RACE reads with MiXCR, one entry per CDR3 protein. The table lists 200,000 to 250,000 distinct CDR3 sequences, approximately 6.8% of them singletons, with around 5% in the top ten. The data were also submitted as part of a second study, on yellow fever vaccine responses in identical twins.

The sequencing sample was made of CD8+ T cells sorted from blood. Receptors originate from a young woman in good health. CDR3s include the opening cysteine and the closing phenylalanine or tryptophan. The D gene is left open where the match is weak. Clone size is shown for a subset of rows, as once, few, many or a class of expanded clone.

>.|17|.|TRBV3-1|TRBJ1-1
CASSQERVRASNTEAFF
TGTGCCAGCTCCCAAGAACGCGTCAGGGCGTCGAACACTGAAGCTTTCTTT
>.|15|TRBD2|TRBV2|TRBJ2-3
CASRVSGGLPDTQYF
TGTGCCAGCAGAGTTAGCGGGGGGTTGCCAGATACGCAGTATTTT
>many|14|.|TRBV7-9|TRBJ2-7
CASSPPASFPEQYF
TGTGCCAGCAGCCCTCCGGCTTCCTTCCCCGAGCAGTACTTC
>.|18|TRBD2|TRBV11-1|TRBJ2-6
CASIDAGSGSSGANVLTF
TGTGCCAGCATCGATGCAGGTAGCGGGAGCTCTGGGGCCAACGTCCTGACTTTC
>.|15|TRBD1|TRBV2|TRBJ1-2
CASSADRGGGYGYTF
TGTGCCAGCAGTGCCGACAGGGGTGGCGGCTATGGCTACACCTTC
>few|14|TRBD1|TRBV20-1|TRBJ2-7
CSATLQGSSYEQYF
TGCAGTGCCACCTTACAGGGGAGCTCCTACGAGCAGTACTTC
>many|17|TRBD2|TRBV12-5|TRBJ2-2
CASGLPTSGSMPGELFF
TGTGCTAGTGGTTTGCCGACTAGCGGGAGTATGCCCGGGGAGCTGTTTTTT
>few|13|.|TRBV7-8|TRBJ1-1
CASSPGWSTEAFF
TGTGCCAGCAGTCCAGGGTGGAGCACTGAAGCTTTCTTT
>few|17|.|TRBV4-1|TRBJ2-4
CASSQAPPDYLKNIQYF
TGCGCCAGCAGCCAAGCCCCTCCGGACTACCTTAAAAACATTCAGTACTTC
>many|17|TRBD2|TRBV20-1|TRBJ2-1
CSARDLASGGDYNEQFF
TGCAGTGCTAGAGATCTGGCTAGCGGGGGAGATTACAATGAGCAGTTCTTC
>many|13|.|TRBV2|TRBJ2-3
CAIVPDKSDTQYF
TGTGCCATCGTCCCGGACAAATCAGATACGCAGTATTTT
>.|17|TRBD2|TRBV7-7|TRBJ2-5
CASSHPGLAGKQETQYF
TGTGCCAGCAGCCACCCCGGACTAGCGGGGAAACAAGAGACCCAGTACTTC
>many|16|TRBD2|TRBV5-1|TRBJ2-1
CASSLEQGLVSVEQFF
TGCGCCAGCAGCTTGGAGCAGGGACTAGTATCCGTTGAGCAGTTCTTC
>many|13|.|TRBV11-2|TRBJ1-5
CASSPRPNQPQHF
TGTGCCAGCAGTCCCCGGCCCAATCAGCCCCAGCATTTT
>.|13|TRBD1|TRBV7-2|TRBJ2-7
CASSEDRPGEQYF
TGTGCCAGCAGTGAGGACAGGCCGGGGGAGCAGTACTTC
>many|15|.|TRBV7-6|TRBJ1-2
CASSLGGARDYGYTF
TGTGCCAGCAGCTTAGGGGGGGCAAGGGACTATGGCTACACCTTC
>many|12|.|TRBV12-3/TRBV12-4|TRBJ2-2
CASSPVGGELFF
TGTGCCAGCAGTCCAGTGGGCGGGGAGCTGTTTTTT
>few|13|TRBD1|TRBV20-1|TRBJ2-7
CSATTGAGYEQYF
TGCAGTGCTACGACAGGGGCAGGCTACGAGCAGTACTTC
>.|15|.|TRBV7-9|TRBJ2-3
CASSITGSPLDTQYF
TGTGCCAGCAGCATCACAGGTTCTCCCCTGGATACGCAGTATTTT
>many|16|.|TRBV4-1|TRBJ2-2
CASSQPLGSNTGELFF
TGCGCCAGCAGCCAACCCCTTGGATCGAACACCGGGGAGCTGTTTTTT
>.|18|TRBD2|TRBV5-6|TRBJ2-7
CASSFSWRGLADIYEQYF
TGTGCCAGCAGCTTTAGTTGGAGAGGACTAGCGGATATTTACGAGCAGTACTTC
>few|16|.|TRBV6-1|TRBJ1-5
CASSEWVGDSNQPQHF
TGTGCCAGCAGTGAATGGGTAGGGGATAGCAATCAGCCCCAGCATTTT
>.|15|.|TRBV4-2|TRBJ2-5
CASSPVGGRGETQYF
TGTGCCAGCAGTCCCGTAGGGGGGCGAGGAGAGACCCAGTACTTC
>.|17|.|TRBV24-1|TRBJ2-1
CATSDHLSDRTYNEQFF
TGTGCCACCAGTGACCATCTGTCGGACAGAACCTACAATGAGCAGTTCTTC
>.|16|.|TRBV20-1|TRBJ2-1
CSARAGAVSSYNEQFF
TGCAGTGCTAGAGCAGGGGCGGTTAGCTCCTACAATGAGCAGTTCTTC
>.|15|.|TRBV5-5|TRBJ2-1
CASSLDEVVHNEQFF
TGTGCCAGCAGCTTGGATGAGGTAGTTCACAATGAGCAGTTCTTC
>.|11|.|TRBV7-6|TRBJ2-5
CASSLYETQYF
TGTGCCAGCAGCTTATACGAGACCCAGTACTTC
>many|16|.|TRBV4-1|TRBJ2-2
CASSQGTGGYTGELFF
TGCGCCAGCAGCCAAGGTACCGGGGGATACACCGGGGAGCTGTTTTTT